This T cell receptor (beta chain) was sequenced in a study of a mutant IDH1 vaccine in newly diagnosed glioma. Overall study context: Eight vaccinations reached patients in weeks 1, 3, 5, 7, 11, 15, 19 and 23. Patients were started on vaccination 4-6 weeks after radiotherapy alone, or with temozolomide cycles. Receipt of radiotherapy, temozolomide, or both preceded the study, and most received both. Findings of the study overall: Pseudoprogression apparently tracked independently of changes in top peripheral T cell clonotypes.

Worth noting for this clone: Its antigen remains unknown.

Using immunoSEQ multiplex PCR, the repertoire was profiled, and TCRdb retains in-frame clones only, with some absent. Among 30,000 to 35,000 clones listed, 45% to 70% were seen once. This sample's time point: week 5, during vaccination. Every vaccine dose comprised 300 ug of mutant IDH1 20-mer peptide plus topical imiquimod. This receptor was identified in a woman under 30 with glioma. Here the sequenced sample was PBMCs, taken from a glioma patient whose treatment included an IDH1 peptide vaccine.

The CDR3 loop reads CASSPAGGNYNEQFF. For the CDR3, the DNA is TGTGCCAGCAGCCCTGCTGGGGGTAACTACAATGAGCAGTTCTTC. The V gene is TRBV7-8, the J gene TRBJ2-1; D may match TRBD1 or TRBD2 (5 bases each). Trimming left V 5 bases short and J 3 bases short, with 14 bases between. This CDR3 has 15 amino acids. In germline, CDR1 is SGHVS, CDR2 FQNEAQ.